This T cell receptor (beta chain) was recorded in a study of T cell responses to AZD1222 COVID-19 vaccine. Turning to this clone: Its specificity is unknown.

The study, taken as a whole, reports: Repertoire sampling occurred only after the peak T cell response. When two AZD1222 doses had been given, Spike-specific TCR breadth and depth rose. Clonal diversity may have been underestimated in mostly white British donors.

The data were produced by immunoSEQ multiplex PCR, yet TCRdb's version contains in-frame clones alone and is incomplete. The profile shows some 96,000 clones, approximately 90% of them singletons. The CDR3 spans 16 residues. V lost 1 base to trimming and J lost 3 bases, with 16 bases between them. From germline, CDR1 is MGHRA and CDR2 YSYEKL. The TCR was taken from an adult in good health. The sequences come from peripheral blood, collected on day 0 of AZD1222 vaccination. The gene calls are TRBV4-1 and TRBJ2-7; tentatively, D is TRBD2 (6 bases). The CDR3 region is CASSQGQPGLSYEQYF. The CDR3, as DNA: TGCGCCAGCAGCCAAGGTCAACCGGGACTGAGCTACGAGCAGTACTTC.